This TCR beta chain was found in a study of blood T cells in healthy people across ages. Trimming removed 4 bases from V and 6 bases from J; junction bases left unmatched: 7. There are 16 residues in the CDR3. Germline loops: CDR1 SGHTA, CDR2 FQGTGA. PCR was performed a second time for about 6 to 12 cycles using a sample-barcoded 5' primer and a J-beta primer mix. TCRdb re-analysed the 5' RACE reads in MiXCR, keeping a single row per CDR3 protein. The data contain 800,000 to 950,000 distinct CDR3 sequences, almost 30% of them singletons. Per sample, a minimum of 6 million PBMCs were isolated. The sample was also reused in another study, on T cells of mothers and their children.

J is TRBJ2-1 and V is TRBV7-3, with 12 bases identical to TRBD2. The receptor's source is a woman aged 40 to 55 in good health. Sequencing was done on a sample of blood. The CDR3 reads CASSSILAGGPNEQFF. DNA of the CDR3: TGTGCCAGCAGCTCGATCCTAGCGGGGGGGCCCAATGAGCAGTTCTTC.